This entry lists 15 T cell receptor beta chains sequenced from one sample in a study of T cells expressing NK-cell markers. TCRdb re-called the 5' RACE reads and catalogs CDR3 proteins one per entry, DNA excluded. The table for this sample gives over 150,000 distinct CDR3 sequences. The sample taken for sequencing was blood T cells: a sorted CD56 or NKG2C T cell subset, CD4+ or CD8+ T cells, or bulk PBMC T cells (not recorded which). The receptors shown here come from a man aged 18 to 69 in good health.

This sequence joins TRBV25-1 and TRBJ2-5; TCRdb lists TRBD1, though no DNA is available to test this call. The CDR3 runs 16 residues. The germline V gene encodes CDR1 MGHDK and CDR2 SYGVNS. The CDR3 protein is CASSEFGGGRQETQYF.

This chain uses TRBV15 with TRBJ2-4; without DNA, the TCRdb call of TRBD1 cannot be checked. Per germline, CDR1 LNHNV and CDR2 YYDKDF (reference sequence). The length of the CDR3 is 17 residues. CDR3 region: CATSTRWDGIAKNIQYF.

The chain links TRBV4-2 to TRBJ1-1. CDR1 is LGHNA, CDR2 YNFKEQ, per germline. CDR3 length equals 13 residues. The CDR3 protein is CASSDLSGLEDFF.

The chain is built from TRBV5-1 and TRBJ1-6. Germline CDR1 SGHRS, CDR2 YFSETQ. This CDR3 is built from 15 residues. This CDR3 is CASSLESSYNSPLHF.

J is TRBJ2-7 and V is TRBV20-1; the TCRdb D gene call, TRBD1, has no DNA to confirm it. Germline V gene lookup returns CDR1 DFQATT and CDR2 SNEGSKA (reference sequence). The CDR3 sequence is 13 residues long. The CDR3 here is CSARHFSGGEQYF.

This chain joins TRBV24-1 and TRBJ2-3; absent DNA, TCRdb's TRBD1 call cannot be checked. CDR1 and CDR2 from the germline V gene are KGHDR and SFDVKD. CDR3 length: 14 residues. The CDR3 region is CATRGQSSTDTQYF.

The chain combines TRBV3-1 with TRBJ2-7; without DNA, the TCRdb call of TRBD2 cannot be checked. The CDR3 sequence is 15 residues long. CDR1 is LGHDT, CDR2 YNNKEL, per germline (reference sequence). The CDR3 region is CASRDSGTSFYEQYF.

The genes are TRBV20-1 and TRBJ1-2. Germline V gene data show CDR1 as DFQATT and CDR2 as SNEGSKA (reference sequence). CDR3 size: 18 residues. This chain's CDR3 is CSARDSGRSSATNYGYTF.

This chain links TRBV3-1 with TRBJ1-5; TCRdb's assignment of TRBD1 cannot be checked, as there is no DNA. Germline CDR1 is LGHDT and CDR2 is YNNKEL (reference sequence). The CDR3 extends over 14 amino acids. The CDR3 here is CASKDTGALEPQHF.

The CDR3 region is CASGLLEPQHF. The chain employs TRBV12-5 and TRBJ1-5. The CDR3 totals 11 residues. The V gene's germline CDR1 is LGHNT and CDR2 FRNRAP.

The rearrangement uses TRBV15 and TRBJ1-1; there is no DNA to check the TCRdb D call of TRBD1. This CDR3 has 14 residues. CDR1 is LNHNV, CDR2 YYDKDF, per germline (reference sequence). The CDR3 loop reads CATSVGQMNTEAFF.

The genes are TRBV12-3 or TRBV12-4 and TRBJ1-2; TCRdb picks TRBD1, but there is no DNA to check that call. This CDR3 contains 13 residues. The CDR3 is CASSFTGGYGYTF.

The chain has TRBV4-2 and TRBJ2-1; TCRdb indicates TRBD1, and absent DNA this call remains unverified. The CDR3 contains 13 residues. The germline V gene has CDR1 LGHNA and CDR2 YNFKEQ. The CDR3 loop is CASSQVGGNEQFF.

The rearrangement joins TRBV10-3 to TRBJ2-5; TCRdb selects TRBD1, and the lack of DNA leaves this call unchecked. Germline V lookup: CDR1 ENHRY, CDR2 SYGVKD. CDR3 length: 13 residues. The CDR3 loop is CAISEMWGGTQYF.

J is TRBJ2-3 and V is TRBV2; TCRdb gives TRBD2 as the D gene, but with no DNA this cannot be confirmed. Germline values: CDR1 SNHLY, CDR2 FYNNEI. The CDR3 extends over 13 amino acids. The CDR3 loop reads CASSPEEVGTQYF.